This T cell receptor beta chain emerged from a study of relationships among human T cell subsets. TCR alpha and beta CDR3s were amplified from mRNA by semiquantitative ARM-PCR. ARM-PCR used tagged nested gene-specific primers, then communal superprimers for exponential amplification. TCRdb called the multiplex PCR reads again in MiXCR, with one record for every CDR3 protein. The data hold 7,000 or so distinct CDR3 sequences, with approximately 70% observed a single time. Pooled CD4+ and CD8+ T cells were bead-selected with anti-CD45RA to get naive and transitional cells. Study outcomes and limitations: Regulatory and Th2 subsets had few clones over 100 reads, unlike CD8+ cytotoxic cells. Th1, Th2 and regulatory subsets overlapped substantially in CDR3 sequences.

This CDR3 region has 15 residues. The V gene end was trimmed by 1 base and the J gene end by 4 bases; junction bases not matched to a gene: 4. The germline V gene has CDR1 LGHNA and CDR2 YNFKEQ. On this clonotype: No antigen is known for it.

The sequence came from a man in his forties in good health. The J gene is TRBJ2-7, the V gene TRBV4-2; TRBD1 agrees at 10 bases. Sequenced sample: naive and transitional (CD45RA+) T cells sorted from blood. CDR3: CASSQGWDRGYEQYF. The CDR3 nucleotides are TGTGCCAGCAGCCAAGGTTGGGACAGGGGATACGAGCAGTACTTC.